The 10 T cell receptor beta chains below were found in one sample sequenced in a study of vaccination and CD4 T cells after COVID-19. Cultured CD4+ T cells had their DNA profiled by the Oncomine TCR Beta short-read assay. Via MiXCR, TCRdb re-called the PCR reads, giving one row per CDR3 protein. The table includes about 8,000 distinct CDR3 sequences, around half detected once. Their specific antigens are unknown. Treatment described: 10-day PBMC culture with coronavirus spike peptide pools or control peptides (ViraFEST assay). Sequencing input: CD4+ T cells from blood, cultured in vitro. Source of these receptors: a human donor who had recovered from COVID-19.

This clonotype has only a few counts. V gene TRBV7-2 combines with J gene TRBJ1-2; 7 nucleotides match TRBD1. CDR3 size: 15 residues. CDR1 SGHTA and CDR2 FQGNSA come from the germline V gene. Unmatched junction bases numbered 15, after V lost 6 bases and J lost 8 bases. The CDR3 DNA reads as TGTGCCAGCAGGCCCGGGGGCAGGGGGGTGGAAGGCTACACCTTC. It yields the protein CASRPGGRGVEGYTF.

This clonotype was seen more than once but under ten times. The chain is built from TRBV7-2 and TRBJ2-2, with 7 bases matching TRBD1. The V segment lost 5 bases and the J segment 4 bases; nucleotides outside the gene matches: 10. There are 16 residues in the CDR3. Germline values: CDR1 SGHTA, CDR2 FQGNSA. The CDR3 is CASSPPTGPITGELFF. DNA of the CDR3: TGTGCCAGCAGCCCGCCGACAGGGCCGATCACCGGGGAGCTGTTTTTT. The full variable domain, its missing parts supplied by reference TRBV7-2 and TRBJ2-2, is GAGVSQSPSNKVTEKGKDVELRCDPISGHTALYWYRQSLGQGLEFLIYFQGNSAPDKSGLPSDRFSAERTGGSVSTLTIQRTQQEDSAVYLCASSPPTGPITGELFFGEGSRLTVL.

The chain joins TRBV21-1 to TRBJ2-2; TRBD2, as called in the table, went unchecked against the DNA. TRBV21-1 is marked as a pseudogene. This CDR3 has 17 amino acids. The CDR3 loop reads CASSKESGEGRTGELFF. CDR3 sequence (DNA): TGTGCCAGCAGCAAAGAGTCGGGGGAGGGGCGGACCGGGGAGCTGTTTTTT.

This chain joins TRBV7-8 and TRBJ2-5; 9 bases fit TRBD1. V lost 5 bases and J lost 7; bases outside the gene matches: 17. Looked up from germline, CDR1 is SGHVS and CDR2 is FQNEAQ. This CDR3 spans 17 amino acids. The chain's CDR3 is CASSPQPPGTGLGTQYF. CDR3 coding DNA: TGTGCCAGCAGCCCCCAACCCCCCGGGACAGGGTTGGGGACCCAGTACTTC.

The rearrangement links TRBV11-3 to TRBJ2-1; TRBD2 might be the D (6 bases). From germline, CDR1 is SGHNT and CDR2 YENEEA. The CDR3 length is 17 residues. V shed 5 bases and J shed 0 bases, with 17 bases lying between them. This CDR3 reads CASSLPSGGRSYNEQFF. The CDR3 coding sequence is TGTGCCAGCAGCCTTCCCTCCGGAGGGCGCTCCTACAATGAGCAGTTCTTC.

The chain employs TRBV12-3 or TRBV12-4 and TRBJ1-1, with D unclear. The CDR3 is 13 amino acids. Between the trimmed V and J ends, which lost 3 bases and 6 bases, there was a span of 11 bases. The DNA of the CDR3 is TGTGCCAGCAGTTTGAAGGGTCGCTCTGAAGCTTTCTTT. It yields the protein CASSLKGRSEAFF.

This clonotype was detected a few times. The chain has TRBV19 and TRBJ1-2, with D possibly matching TRBD1 (6 bases). V was cut by 5 bases and J by 8 bases, with 21 bases left in between. Per germline, CDR1 LNHDA and CDR2 SQIVND (reference sequence). The CDR3 runs 15 residues. In DNA form, the CDR3 reads TGTGCCAGTAGTCCCCAGGGCTTAACAGGGCCCGGCTACACCTTC. This codes for CASSPQGLTGPGYTF. Supplemented by reference TRBV19 and TRBJ1-2, the full variable domain reads DGGITQSPKYLFRKEGQNVTLSCEQNLNHDAMYWYRQDPGQGLRLIYYSQIVNDFQKGDIAEGYSVSREKKESFPLTVTSAQKNPTAFYLCASSPQGLTGPGYTFGSGTRLTVV.

V gene TRBV5-4 combines with J gene TRBJ1-2; D is uncertain. V dropped 0 bases and J dropped 5 bases, with 2 bases sitting between them. There are 11 residues in the CDR3. From germline, CDR1 is SGHNT and CDR2 YYREEE (reference sequence). The CDR3 is CASSLGYGYTF. Here the CDR3 DNA reads TGTGCCAGCAGCTTGGGTTATGGCTACACCTTC.

This clonotype was seen just once. V usage is TRBV7-9 and J usage is TRBJ1-4; D is possibly TRBD1 (5 bases). The CDR3 has 15 amino acids. V gave up 1 base and J gave up 8 bases, with 14 bases separating them. Germline loops: CDR1 SEHNR, CDR2 FQNEAQ (reference sequence). This chain's CDR3 is CASSLVLRVQEKLFF. For the CDR3, the DNA is TGTGCCAGCAGCTTAGTTCTCAGGGTTCAGGAAAAACTGTTTTTT.

This chain uses TRBV19 with TRBJ1-5; TRBD1 matches 7 bases. CDR1 and CDR2 from the germline V gene are LNHDA and SQIVND (reference sequence). V lost 5 bases to trimming and J lost 7 bases; unmatched junction nucleotides: 5. The CDR3 covers 13 residues. Here the CDR3 DNA reads TGTGCCAGTAGTTACAGGGGAGGGCAGCCCCAGCATTTT. It translates to CASSYRGGQPQHF.